Presented here are 9 T cell receptor beta chains from one specimen sequenced in a study of OX40 agonist ivuxolimab in advanced cancers. Measured with immunoSEQ multiplex PCR; TCRdb has only the in-frame clones, and not every one. In the table there are some 80,000 clones, 94% of which are singletons. Source: CD4+ or CD8+ T cells sorted from blood, taken in a trial of the OX40 agonist ivuxolimab. All receptors come from an adult with an advanced solid tumor such as melanoma, head and neck, liver or kidney cancer.

The chain couples TRBV9 to TRBJ2-5; D may match TRBD1 or TRBD2 (6 bases each). The CDR3 runs 14 residues. V dropped 0 bases and J dropped 3 bases, with 9 bases sitting between them. CDR1 and CDR2 from the germline V gene are SGDLS and YYNGEE. The CDR3 loop reads CASSVAGAKETQYF. CDR3 DNA sequence: TGTGCCAGCAGCGTAGCGGGGGCCAAAGAGACCCAGTACTTC.

This chain joins TRBV7-9 and TRBJ2-5; D possibly corresponds to TRBD1 (6 bases). The V end lost 4 bases, the J end lost 5 bases, and 20 bases lay between the germline ends. The CDR3 has 16 residues. Germline-derived CDR1 and CDR2 are SEHNR and FQNEAQ (reference sequence). The CDR3 DNA sequence: TGTGCCAGCAGCTCGGGACCCGAGGGGGTACGGGAGACCCAGTACTTC. Its translation: CASSSGPEGVRETQYF.

The gene calls are TRBV6-1 and TRBJ1-2; D is uncertain. Germline CDR1 MNHNS, CDR2 SASEGT. This CDR3 region has 13 residues. Deletions cut 7 bases from V and 3 bases from J, with 12 bases between. The CDR3 bases are TGTGCCAGCAAGGAGGGCGGATACTATGGCTACACCTTC. The encoded protein is CASKEGGYYGYTF.

The chain has TRBV5-4 and TRBJ1-1, with D unresolved. The CDR3 sequence is 14 residues long. Deletions cut 0 bases from V and 2 bases from J, with 8 bases between. Germline V lookup: CDR1 SGHNT, CDR2 YYREEE (reference sequence). This CDR3 reads CASSLAGANTEAFF. For the CDR3, the DNA is TGTGCCAGCAGCTTGGCCGGAGCTAACACTGAAGCTTTCTTT. The full variable domain, in which reference TRBV5-4 and TRBJ1-1 provide the parts outside the CDR3, is ETGVTQSPTHLIKTRGQQVTLRCSSQSGHNTVSWYQQALGQGPQFIFQYYREEENGRGNFPPRFSGLQFPNYSSELNVNALELDDSALYLCASSLAGANTEAFFGQGTRLTVV.

The chain couples TRBV5-6 to TRBJ1-1, with D perhaps matching TRBD1 (5 bases). The germline gives CDR1 SGHDT, CDR2 YYEEEE. V shed 4 bases and J shed 3 bases, with 10 bases lying between them. The CDR3 loop spans 13 amino acids. CDR3 bases: TGTGCCAGCAGCAGGGGATGGGACACTGAAGCTTTCTTT. Encoded protein: CASSRGWDTEAFF. The variable domain in full, completed from reference TRBV5-6 and TRBJ1-1, reads DAGVTQSPTHLIKTRGQQVTLRCSPKSGHDTVSWYQQALGQGPQFIFQYYEEEERQRGNFPDRFSGHQFPNYSSELNVNALLLGDSALYLCASSRGWDTEAFFGQGTRLTVV.

The V gene is TRBV29-1, the J gene TRBJ1-1, with TRBD1 as a possible D gene (6 bases). V lost 4 bases and J 0 bases, leaving 9 bases between the germline ends. CDR1 is SQVTM and CDR2 is ANQGSEA in the germline V gene. The CDR3 spans 13 residues. DNA of the CDR3: TGCAGCGTTGTGGGGGCTTTGAACACTGAAGCTTTCTTT. Protein: CSVVGALNTEAFF.

The CDR3 DNA is TGTGCCAGCAGTCAGAACCAGGGGGCGAACACTGAAGCTTTCTTT. Translation: CASSQNQGANTEAFF. The chain links TRBV27 to TRBJ1-1; 8 positions match TRBD1. Germline trimming cut 5 bases from V and 1 base from J; bases unmatched to any gene: 6. Germline V gene lookup returns CDR1 MNHEY and CDR2 SMNVEV (reference sequence). This CDR3 has 15 amino acids.

The chain couples TRBV27 to TRBJ2-7; 10 bases align to TRBD1. Germline V gene lookup returns CDR1 MNHEY and CDR2 SMNVEV (reference sequence). The trim removed 3 bases at V and 4 bases at J, leaving 6 bases unmatched. CDR3 size: 15 residues. The CDR3 DNA follows: TGTGCCAGCAGTTTCCCGGGACAGGGGCTTTACGAGCAGTACTTC. Amino acid sequence: CASSFPGQGLYEQYF.

The chain uses TRBV19 and TRBJ2-1; TRBD2 is a possible D gene (6 bases). V lost 3 bases and J 7 bases, leaving 7 bases between the germline ends. In germline, CDR1 is LNHDA, CDR2 SQIVND (reference sequence). The CDR3 is 12 amino acids. As DNA, the CDR3 is TGTGCCAGTAGTATGGGACTGAATGAGCAGTTCTTC. The encoded protein is CASSMGLNEQFF.